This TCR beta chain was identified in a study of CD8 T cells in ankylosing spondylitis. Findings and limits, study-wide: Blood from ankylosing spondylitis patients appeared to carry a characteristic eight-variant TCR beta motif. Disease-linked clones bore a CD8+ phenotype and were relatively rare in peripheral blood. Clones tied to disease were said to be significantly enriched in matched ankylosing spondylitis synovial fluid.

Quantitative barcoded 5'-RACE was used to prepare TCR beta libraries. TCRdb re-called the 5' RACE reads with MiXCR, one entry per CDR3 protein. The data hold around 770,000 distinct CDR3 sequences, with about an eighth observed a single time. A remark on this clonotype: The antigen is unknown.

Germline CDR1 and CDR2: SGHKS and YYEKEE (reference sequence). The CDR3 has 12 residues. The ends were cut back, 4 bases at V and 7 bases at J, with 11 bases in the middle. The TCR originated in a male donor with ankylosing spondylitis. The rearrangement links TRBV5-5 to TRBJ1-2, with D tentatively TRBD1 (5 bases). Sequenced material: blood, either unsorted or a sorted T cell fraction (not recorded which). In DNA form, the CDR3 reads TGTGCCAGCAGCGGGAGGGGCCTTGGCTACACCTTC. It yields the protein CASSGRGLGYTF.